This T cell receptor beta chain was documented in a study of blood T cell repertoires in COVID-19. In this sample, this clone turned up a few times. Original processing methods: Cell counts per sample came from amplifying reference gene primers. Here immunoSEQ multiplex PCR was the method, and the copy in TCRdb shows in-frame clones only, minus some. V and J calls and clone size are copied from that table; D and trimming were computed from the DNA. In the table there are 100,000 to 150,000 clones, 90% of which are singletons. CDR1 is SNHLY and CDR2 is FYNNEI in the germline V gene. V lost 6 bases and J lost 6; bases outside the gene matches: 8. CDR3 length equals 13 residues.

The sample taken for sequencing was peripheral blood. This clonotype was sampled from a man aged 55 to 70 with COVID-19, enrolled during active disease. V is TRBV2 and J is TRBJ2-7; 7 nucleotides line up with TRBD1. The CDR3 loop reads CASSQQGFREQYF. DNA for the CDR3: TGTGCCAGCAGCCAACAGGGGTTCCGCGAGCAGTACTTC.